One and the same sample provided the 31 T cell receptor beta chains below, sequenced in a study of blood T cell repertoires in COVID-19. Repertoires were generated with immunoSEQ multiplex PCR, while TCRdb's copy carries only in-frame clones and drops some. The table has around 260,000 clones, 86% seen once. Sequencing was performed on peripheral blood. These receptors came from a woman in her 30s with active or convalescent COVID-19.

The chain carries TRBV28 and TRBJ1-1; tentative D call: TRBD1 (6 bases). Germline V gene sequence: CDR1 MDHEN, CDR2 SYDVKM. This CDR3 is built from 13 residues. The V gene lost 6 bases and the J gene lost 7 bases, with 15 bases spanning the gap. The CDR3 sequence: CASSYIGQFEAFF. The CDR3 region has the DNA TGTGCCAGCAGCTATATTGGACAGTTTGAAGCTTTCTTT.

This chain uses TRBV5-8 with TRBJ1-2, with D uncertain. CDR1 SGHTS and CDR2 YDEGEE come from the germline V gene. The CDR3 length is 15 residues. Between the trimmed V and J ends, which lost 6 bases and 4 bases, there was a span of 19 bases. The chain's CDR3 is CASIYSTLLPYGYTF. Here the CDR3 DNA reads TGTGCCAGCATCTACAGCACTCTCTTACCCTATGGCTACACCTTC.

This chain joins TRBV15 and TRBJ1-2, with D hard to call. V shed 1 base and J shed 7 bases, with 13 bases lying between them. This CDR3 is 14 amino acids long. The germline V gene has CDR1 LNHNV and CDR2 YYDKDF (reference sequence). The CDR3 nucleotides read TGTGCCACCAGCAGAGGGGGAGGGTTCGGTGGCTACACCTTC. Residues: CATSRGGGFGGYTF.

Here the CDR3 reads CASSQAGTDNYGYTF. For the CDR3, the DNA is TGCGCCAGCAGCCAAGCCGGGACAGACAACTATGGCTACACCTTC. The chain uses TRBV4-3 and TRBJ1-2; 7 bases fit TRBD1. The length of the CDR3 is 15 residues. Germline V gene lookup returns CDR1 LGHNA and CDR2 YSLEER. V trimming: 1 base; J trimming: 2 bases; junction bases outside the gene matches: 4.

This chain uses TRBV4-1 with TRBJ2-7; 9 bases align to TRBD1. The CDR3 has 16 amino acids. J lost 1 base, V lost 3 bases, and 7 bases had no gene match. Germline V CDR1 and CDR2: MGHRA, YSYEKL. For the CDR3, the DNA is TGCGCCAGCAGCCACCAACCGGGACAGGGTTCCTACGAGCAGTACTTC. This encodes CASSHQPGQGSYEQYF.

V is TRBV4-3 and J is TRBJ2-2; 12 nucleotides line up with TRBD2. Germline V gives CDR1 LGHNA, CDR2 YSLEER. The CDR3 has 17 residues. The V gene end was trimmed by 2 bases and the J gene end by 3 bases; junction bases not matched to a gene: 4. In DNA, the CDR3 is TGCGCCAGCAGCCAACCTAGCGGGGGGGCACACACCGGGGAGCTGTTTTTT. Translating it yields CASSQPSGGAHTGELFF.

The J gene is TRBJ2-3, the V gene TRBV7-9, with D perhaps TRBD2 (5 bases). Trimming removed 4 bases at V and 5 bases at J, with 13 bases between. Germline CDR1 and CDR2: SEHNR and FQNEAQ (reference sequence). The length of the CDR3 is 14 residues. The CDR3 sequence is CASSSPPRGDTQYF. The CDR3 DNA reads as TGTGCCAGCAGCTCCCCTCCCCGGGGAGATACGCAGTATTTT.

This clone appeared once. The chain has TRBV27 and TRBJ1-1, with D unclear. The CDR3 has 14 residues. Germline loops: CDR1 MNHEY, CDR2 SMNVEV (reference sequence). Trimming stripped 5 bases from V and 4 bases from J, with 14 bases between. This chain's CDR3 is CASSPRRSGTEAFF. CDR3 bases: TGTGCCAGCAGTCCCCGTAGGAGTGGCACTGAAGCTTTCTTT.

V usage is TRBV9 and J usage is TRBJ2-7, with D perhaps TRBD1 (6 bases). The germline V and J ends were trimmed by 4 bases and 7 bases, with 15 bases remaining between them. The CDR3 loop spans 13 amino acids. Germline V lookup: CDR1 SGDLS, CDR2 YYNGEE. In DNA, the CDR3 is TGTGCCAGCAGCAGGGGGATCGAAAGTGAGCAGTACTTC. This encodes CASSRGIESEQYF.

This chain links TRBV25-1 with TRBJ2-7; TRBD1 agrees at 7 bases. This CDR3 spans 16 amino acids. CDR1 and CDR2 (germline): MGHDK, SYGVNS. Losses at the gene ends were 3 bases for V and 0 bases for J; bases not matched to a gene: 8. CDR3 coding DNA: TGTGCCAGCAGTGATCCGGGGACAGAACACTCCTACGAGCAGTACTTC. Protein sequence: CASSDPGTEHSYEQYF.

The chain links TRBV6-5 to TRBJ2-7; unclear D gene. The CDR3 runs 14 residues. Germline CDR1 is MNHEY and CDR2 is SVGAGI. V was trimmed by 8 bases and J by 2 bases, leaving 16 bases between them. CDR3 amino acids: CASPARGRPYEQYF. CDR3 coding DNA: TGTGCCAGCCCAGCGCGCGGCAGACCCTACGAGCAGTACTTC.

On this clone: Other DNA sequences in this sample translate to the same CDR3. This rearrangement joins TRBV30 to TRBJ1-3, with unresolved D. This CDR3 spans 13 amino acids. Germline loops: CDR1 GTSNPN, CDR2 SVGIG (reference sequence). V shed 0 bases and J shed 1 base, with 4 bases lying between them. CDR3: CAWSVNSGNTIYF. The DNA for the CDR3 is TGTGCCTGGAGTGTCAATTCTGGAAACACCATATATTTT.

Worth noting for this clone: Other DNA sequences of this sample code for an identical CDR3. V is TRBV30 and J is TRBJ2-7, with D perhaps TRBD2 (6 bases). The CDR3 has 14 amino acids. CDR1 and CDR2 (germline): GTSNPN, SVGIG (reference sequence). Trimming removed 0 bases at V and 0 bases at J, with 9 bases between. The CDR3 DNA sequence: TGTGCCTGGAGTGTCGGGGGAAGCTCCTACGAGCAGTACTTC. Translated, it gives CAWSVGGSSYEQYF.

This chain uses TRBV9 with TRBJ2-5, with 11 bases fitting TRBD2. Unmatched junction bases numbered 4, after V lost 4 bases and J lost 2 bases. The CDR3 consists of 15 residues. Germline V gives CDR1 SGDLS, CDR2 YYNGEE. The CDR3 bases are TGTGCCAGCAGCCCCCGACTAGCGGGACAAGAGACCCAGTACTTC. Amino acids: CASSPRLAGQETQYF.

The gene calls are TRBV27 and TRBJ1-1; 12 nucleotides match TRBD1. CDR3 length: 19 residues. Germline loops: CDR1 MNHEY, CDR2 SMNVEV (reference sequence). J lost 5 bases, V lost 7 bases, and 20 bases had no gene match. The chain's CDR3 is CASTMSYTGTGGAGTEAFF. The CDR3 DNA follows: TGTGCCAGCACCATGTCCTACACCGGGACAGGGGGCGCAGGAACTGAAGCTTTCTTT.

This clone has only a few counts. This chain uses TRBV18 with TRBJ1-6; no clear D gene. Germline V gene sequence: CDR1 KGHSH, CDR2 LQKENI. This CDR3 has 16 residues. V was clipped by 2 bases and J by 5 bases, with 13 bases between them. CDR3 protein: CASSPDRTENNSPLHF. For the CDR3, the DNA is TGTGCCAGCTCACCAGATAGAACAGAGAATAATTCACCCCTCCACTTT.

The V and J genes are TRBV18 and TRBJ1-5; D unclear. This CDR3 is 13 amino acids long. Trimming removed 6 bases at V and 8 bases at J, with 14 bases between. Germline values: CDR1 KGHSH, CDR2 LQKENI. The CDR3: CASSQVPGKPQHF. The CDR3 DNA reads TGTGCCAGCTCGCAGGTCCCCGGCAAGCCCCAGCATTTT. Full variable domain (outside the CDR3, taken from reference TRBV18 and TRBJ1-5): NAGVMQNPRHLVRRRGQEARLRCSPMKGHSHVYWYRQLPEEGLKFMVYLQKENIIDESGMPKERFSAEFPKEGPSILRIQQVVRGDSAAYFCASSQVPGKPQHFGDGTRLSIL.

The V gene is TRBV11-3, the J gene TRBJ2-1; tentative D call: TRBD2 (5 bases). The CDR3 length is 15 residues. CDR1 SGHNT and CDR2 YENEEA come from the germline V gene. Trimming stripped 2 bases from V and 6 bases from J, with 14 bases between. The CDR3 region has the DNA TGTGCCAGCAGCTTATCCTTCGGCGGGCCCAATGAGCAGTTCTTC. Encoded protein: CASSLSFGGPNEQFF.

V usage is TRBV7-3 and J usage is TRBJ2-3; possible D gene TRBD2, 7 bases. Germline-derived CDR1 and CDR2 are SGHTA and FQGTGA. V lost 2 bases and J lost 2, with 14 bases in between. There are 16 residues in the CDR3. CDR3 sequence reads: CASSLRPGGYTDTQYF. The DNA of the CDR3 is TGTGCCAGCAGCTTACGTCCGGGGGGCTACACAGATACGCAGTATTTT.

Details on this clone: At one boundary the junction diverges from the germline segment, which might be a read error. The CDR3 region is CASSEYPEGGTSLLF. In nucleotides, the CDR3 is TGTGCCAGCAGTGAATACCCAGAAGGTGGGACTAGCCTCCTCTTC. The chain couples TRBV6-4 to TRBJ2-1; 9 bases agree with TRBD2. This CDR3 region has 15 residues. Germline values: CDR1 MRHNA, CDR2 SNTAGT.

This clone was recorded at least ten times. In nucleotides, the CDR3 is TGTGCCACCAGCAGTATCAGGATTCCCTACGAGCAGTACTTC. This sequence encodes CATSSIRIPYEQYF. This chain uses TRBV15 with TRBJ2-7; D uncertain. The length of the CDR3 is 14 residues. V dropped 3 bases and J dropped 2 bases, with 11 bases sitting between them. Germline CDR1 is LNHNV and CDR2 is YYDKDF (reference sequence).

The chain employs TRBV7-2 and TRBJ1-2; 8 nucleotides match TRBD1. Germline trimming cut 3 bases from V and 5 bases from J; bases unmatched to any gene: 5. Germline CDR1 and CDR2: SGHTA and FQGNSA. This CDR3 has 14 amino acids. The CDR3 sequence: CASSFDRGRYGYTF. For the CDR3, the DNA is TGTGCCAGCAGCTTTGACAGGGGAAGATATGGCTACACCTTC.

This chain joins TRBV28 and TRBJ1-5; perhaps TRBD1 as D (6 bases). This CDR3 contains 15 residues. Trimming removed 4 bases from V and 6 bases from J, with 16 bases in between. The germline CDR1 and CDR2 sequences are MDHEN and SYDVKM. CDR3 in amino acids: CASSSPGGGGQPQHF. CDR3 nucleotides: TGTGCCAGCAGTTCTCCCGGGGGAGGGGGTCAGCCCCAGCATTTT.

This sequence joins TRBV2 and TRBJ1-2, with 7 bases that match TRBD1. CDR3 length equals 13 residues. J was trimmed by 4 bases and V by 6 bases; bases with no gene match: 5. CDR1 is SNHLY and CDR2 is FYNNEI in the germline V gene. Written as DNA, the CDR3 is TGTGCCAGCAGCGATGACAGGGTCTATGGCTACACCTTC. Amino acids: CASSDDRVYGYTF.

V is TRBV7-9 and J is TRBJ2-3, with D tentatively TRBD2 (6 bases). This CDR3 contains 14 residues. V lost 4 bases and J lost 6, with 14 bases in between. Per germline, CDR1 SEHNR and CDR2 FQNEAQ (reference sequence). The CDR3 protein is CASSSPEGLDTQYF. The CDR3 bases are TGTGCCAGCAGCTCCCCGGAGGGTCTGGATACGCAGTATTTT.

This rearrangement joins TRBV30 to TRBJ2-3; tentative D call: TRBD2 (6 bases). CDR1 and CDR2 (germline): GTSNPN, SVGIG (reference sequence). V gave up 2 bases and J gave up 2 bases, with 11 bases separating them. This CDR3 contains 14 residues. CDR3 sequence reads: CAWSLAVSTDTQYF. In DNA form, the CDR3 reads TGTGCCTGGAGTTTAGCGGTTTCCACAGATACGCAGTATTTT.

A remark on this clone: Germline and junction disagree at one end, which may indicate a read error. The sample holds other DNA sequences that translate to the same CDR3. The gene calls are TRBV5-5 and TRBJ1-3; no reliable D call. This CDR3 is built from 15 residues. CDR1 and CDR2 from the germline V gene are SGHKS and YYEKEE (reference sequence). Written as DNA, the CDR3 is TGCGCCAGCAGCTTGGAGTGGAGCTCTGGAAACACCATATATTTT. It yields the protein CASSLEWSSGNTIYF.

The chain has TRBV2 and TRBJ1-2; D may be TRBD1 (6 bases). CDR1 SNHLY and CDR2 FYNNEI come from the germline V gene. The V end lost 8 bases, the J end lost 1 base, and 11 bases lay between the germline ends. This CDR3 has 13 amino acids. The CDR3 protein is CASPGQFNYGYTF. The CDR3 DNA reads TGTGCCAGCCCCGGACAGTTTAACTATGGCTACACCTTC.

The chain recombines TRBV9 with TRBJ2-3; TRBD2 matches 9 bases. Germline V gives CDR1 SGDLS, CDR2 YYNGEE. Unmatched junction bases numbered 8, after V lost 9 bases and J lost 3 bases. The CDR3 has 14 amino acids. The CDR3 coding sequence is TGTGCCACCTCGCGGGGGGGCCTTACAGATACGCAGTATTTT. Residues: CATSRGGLTDTQYF.

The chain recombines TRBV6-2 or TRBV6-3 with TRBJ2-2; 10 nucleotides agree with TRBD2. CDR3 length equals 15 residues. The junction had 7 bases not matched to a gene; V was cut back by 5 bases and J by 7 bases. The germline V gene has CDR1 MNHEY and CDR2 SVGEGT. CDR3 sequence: CASSSSGGAVGELFF. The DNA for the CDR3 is TGTGCCAGCAGTAGCAGCGGGGGGGCAGTCGGGGAGCTGTTTTTT.

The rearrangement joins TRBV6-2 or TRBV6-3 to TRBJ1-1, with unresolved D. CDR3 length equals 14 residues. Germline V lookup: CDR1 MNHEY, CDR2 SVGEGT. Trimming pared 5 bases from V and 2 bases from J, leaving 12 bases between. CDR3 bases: TGTGCCAGCAGTACCCCCCCGGGAAACACTGAAGCTTTCTTT. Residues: CASSTPPGNTEAFF.